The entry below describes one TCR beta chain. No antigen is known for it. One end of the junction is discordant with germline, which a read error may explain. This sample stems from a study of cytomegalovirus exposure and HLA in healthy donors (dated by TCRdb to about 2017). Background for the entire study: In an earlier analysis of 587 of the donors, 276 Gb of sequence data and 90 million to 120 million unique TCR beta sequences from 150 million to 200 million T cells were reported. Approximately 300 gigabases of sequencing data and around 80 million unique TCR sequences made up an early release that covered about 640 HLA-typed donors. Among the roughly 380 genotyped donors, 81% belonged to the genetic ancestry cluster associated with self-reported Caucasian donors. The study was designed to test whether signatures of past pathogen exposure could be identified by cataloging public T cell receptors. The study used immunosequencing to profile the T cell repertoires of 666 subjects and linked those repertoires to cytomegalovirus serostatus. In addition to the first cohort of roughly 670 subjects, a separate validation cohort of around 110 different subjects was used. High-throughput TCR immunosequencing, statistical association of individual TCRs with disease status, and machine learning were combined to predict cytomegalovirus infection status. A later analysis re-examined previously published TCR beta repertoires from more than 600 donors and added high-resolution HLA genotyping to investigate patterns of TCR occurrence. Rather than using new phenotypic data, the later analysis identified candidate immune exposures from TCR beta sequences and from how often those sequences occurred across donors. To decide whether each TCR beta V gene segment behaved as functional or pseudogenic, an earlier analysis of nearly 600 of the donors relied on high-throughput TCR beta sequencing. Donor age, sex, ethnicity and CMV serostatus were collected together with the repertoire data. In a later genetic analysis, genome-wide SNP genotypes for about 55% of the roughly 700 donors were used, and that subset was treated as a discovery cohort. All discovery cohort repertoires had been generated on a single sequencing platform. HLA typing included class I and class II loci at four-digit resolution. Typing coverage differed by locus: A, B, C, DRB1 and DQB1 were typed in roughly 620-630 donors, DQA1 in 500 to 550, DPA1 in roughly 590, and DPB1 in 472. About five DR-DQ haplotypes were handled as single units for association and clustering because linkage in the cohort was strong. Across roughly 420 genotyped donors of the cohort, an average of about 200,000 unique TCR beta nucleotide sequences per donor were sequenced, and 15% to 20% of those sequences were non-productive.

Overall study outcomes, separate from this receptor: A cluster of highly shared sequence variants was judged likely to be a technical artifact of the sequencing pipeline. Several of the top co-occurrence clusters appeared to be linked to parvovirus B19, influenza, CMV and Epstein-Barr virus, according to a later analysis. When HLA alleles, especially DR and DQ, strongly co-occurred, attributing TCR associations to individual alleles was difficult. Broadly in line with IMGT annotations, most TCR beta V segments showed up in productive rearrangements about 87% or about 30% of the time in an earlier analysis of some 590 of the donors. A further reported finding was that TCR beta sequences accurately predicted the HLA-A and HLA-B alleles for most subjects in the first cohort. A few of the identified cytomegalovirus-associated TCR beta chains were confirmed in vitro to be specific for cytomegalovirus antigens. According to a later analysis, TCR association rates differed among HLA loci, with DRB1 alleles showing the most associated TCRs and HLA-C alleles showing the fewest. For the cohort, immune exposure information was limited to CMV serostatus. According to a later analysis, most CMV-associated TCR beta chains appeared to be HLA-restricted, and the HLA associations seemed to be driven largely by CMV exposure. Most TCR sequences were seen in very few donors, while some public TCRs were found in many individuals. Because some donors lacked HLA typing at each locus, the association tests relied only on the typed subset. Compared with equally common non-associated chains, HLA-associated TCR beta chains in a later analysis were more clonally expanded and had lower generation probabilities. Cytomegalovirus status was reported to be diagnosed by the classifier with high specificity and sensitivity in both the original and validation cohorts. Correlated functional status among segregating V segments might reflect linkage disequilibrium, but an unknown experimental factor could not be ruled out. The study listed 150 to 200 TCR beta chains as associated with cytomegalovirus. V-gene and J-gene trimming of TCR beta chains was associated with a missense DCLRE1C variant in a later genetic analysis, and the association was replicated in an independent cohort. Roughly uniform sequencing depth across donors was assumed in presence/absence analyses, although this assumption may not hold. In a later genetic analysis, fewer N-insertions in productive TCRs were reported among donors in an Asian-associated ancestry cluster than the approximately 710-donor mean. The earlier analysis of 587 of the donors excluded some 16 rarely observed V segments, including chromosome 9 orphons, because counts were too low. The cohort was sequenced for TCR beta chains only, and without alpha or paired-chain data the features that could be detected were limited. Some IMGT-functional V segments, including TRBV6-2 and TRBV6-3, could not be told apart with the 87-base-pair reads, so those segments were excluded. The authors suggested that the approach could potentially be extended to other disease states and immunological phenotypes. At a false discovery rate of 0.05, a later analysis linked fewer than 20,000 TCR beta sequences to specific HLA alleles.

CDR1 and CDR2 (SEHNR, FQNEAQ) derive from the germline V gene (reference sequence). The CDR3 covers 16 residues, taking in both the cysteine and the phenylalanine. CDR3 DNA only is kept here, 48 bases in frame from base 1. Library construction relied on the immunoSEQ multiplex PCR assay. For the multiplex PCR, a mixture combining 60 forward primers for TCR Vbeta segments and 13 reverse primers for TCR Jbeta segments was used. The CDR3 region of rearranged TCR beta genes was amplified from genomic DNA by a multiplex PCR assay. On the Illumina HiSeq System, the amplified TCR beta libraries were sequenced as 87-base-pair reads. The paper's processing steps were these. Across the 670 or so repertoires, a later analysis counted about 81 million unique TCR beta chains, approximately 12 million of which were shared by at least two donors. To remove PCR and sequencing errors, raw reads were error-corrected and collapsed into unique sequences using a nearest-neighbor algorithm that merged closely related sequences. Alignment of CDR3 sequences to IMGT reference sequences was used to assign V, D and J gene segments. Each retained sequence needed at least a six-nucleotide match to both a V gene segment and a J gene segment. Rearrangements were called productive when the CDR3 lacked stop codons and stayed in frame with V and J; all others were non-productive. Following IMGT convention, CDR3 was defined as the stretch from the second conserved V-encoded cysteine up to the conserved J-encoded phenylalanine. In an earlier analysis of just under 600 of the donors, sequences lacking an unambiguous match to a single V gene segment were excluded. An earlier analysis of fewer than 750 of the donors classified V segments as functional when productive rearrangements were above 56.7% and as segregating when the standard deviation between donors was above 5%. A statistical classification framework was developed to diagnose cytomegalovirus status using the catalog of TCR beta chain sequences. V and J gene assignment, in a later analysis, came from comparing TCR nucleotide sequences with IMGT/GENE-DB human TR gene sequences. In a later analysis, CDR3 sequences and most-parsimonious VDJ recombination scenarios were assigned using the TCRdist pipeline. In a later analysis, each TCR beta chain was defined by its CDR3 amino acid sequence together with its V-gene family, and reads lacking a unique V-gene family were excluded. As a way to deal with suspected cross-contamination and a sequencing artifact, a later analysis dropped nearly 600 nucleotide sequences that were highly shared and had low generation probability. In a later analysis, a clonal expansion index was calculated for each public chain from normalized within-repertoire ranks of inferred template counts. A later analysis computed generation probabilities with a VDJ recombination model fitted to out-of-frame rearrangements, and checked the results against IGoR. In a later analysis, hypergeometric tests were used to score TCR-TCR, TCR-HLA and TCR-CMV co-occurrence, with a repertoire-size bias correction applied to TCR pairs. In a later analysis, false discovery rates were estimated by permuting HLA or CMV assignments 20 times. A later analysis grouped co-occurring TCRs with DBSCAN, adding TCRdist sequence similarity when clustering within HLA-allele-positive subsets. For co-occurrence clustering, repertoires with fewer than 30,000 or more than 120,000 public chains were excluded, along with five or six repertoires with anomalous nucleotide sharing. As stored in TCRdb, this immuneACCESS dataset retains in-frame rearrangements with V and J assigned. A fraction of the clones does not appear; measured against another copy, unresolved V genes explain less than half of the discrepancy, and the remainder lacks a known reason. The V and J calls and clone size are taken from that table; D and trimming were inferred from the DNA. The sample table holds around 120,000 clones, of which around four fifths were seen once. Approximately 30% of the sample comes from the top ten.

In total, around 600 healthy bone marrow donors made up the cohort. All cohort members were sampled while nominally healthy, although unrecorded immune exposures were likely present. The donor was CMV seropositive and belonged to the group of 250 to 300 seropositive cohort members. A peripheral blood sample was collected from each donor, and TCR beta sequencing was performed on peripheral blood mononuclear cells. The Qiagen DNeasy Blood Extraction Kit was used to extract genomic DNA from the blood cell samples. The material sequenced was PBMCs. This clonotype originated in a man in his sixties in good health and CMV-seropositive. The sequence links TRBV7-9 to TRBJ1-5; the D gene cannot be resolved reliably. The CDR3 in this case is CSSSLGTAGGNQPQHF. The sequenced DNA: TGTTCCAGCAGCTTAGGCACAGCCGGGGGCAATCAGCCCCAGCATTTT.